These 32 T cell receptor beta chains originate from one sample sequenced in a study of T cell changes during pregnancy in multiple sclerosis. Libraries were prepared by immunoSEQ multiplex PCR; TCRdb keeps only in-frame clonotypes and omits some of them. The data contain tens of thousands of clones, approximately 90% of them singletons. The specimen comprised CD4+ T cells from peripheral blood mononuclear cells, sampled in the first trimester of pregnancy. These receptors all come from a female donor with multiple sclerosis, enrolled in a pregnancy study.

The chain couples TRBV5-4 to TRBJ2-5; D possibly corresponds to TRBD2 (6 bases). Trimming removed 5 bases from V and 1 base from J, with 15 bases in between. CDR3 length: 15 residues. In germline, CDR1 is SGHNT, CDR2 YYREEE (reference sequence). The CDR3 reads CASSFKGTVQETQYF. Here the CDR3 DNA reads TGTGCCAGCAGTTTCAAAGGGACTGTCCAAGAGACCCAGTACTTC.

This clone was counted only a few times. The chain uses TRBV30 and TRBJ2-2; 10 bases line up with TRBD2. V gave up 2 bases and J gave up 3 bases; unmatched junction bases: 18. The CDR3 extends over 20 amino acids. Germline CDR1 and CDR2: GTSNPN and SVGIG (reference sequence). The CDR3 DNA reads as TGTGCCTGGAGTCATCTAGCGGGAGCGGGTGGGGTGTTGGACACCGGGGAGCTGTTTTTT. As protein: CAWSHLAGAGGVLDTGELFF.

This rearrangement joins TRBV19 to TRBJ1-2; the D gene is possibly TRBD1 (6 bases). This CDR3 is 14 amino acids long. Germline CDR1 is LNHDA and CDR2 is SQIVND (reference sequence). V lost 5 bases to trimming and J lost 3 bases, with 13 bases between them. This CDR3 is CASSPGQSYYGYTF. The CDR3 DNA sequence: TGTGCCAGTAGTCCCGGACAGAGCTACTATGGCTACACCTTC.

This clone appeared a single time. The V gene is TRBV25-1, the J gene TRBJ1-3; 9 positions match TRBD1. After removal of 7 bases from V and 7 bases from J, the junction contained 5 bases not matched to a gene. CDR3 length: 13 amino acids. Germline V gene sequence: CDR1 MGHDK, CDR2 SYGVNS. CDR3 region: CASTRTGVNTIYF. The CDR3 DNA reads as TGTGCCAGCACCCGGACAGGGGTCAACACCATATATTTT.

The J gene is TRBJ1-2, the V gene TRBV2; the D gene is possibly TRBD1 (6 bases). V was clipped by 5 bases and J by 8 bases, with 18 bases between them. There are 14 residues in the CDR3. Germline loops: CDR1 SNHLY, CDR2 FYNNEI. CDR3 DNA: TGTGCCAGCAGTTACAGGGTGACTGTGCGGGGCTACACCTTC. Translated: CASSYRVTVRGYTF.

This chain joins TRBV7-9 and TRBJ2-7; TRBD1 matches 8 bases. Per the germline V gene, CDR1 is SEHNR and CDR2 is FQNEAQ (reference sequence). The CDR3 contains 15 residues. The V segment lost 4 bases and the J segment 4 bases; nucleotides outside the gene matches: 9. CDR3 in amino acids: CASSSAGTGSYEQYF. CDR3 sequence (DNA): TGTGCCAGCAGCTCCGCCGGGACAGGTTCATACGAGCAGTACTTC.

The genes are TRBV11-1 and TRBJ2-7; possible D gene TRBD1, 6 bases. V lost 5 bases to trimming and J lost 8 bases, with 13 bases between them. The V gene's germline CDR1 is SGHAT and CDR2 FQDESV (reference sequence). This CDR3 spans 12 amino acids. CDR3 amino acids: CASSKDSHKQYF. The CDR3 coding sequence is TGTGCCAGCAGCAAGGACAGCCATAAGCAGTACTTC.

The chain's CDR3 is CASRRQGPNQPQHF. CDR3 nucleotide sequence: TGTGCCAGCAGACGACAGGGACCCAATCAGCCCCAGCATTTT. V is TRBV7-9 and J is TRBJ1-5, with 7 positions matching TRBD1. The CDR3 is 14 amino acids. Germline V gene data show CDR1 as SEHNR and CDR2 as FQNEAQ (reference sequence). Trimming removed 6 bases from V and 3 bases from J; junction bases left unmatched: 5. The whole variable domain, remainder taken from reference TRBV7-9 and TRBJ1-5, is DTGVSQNPRHKITKRGQNVTFRCDPISEHNRLYWYRQTLGQGPEFLTYFQNEAQLEKSRLLSDRFSAERPKGSFSTLEIQRTEQGDSAMYLCASRRQGPNQPQHFGDGTRLSIL.

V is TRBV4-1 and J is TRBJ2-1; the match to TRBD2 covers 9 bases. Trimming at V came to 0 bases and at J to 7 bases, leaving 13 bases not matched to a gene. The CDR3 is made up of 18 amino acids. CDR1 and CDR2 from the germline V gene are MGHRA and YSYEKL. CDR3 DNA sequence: TGCGCCAGCAGCCAAGAAGGAGGGGGGCTAGCGGGAAATAATGAGCAGTTCTTC. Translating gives CASSQEGGGLAGNNEQFF.

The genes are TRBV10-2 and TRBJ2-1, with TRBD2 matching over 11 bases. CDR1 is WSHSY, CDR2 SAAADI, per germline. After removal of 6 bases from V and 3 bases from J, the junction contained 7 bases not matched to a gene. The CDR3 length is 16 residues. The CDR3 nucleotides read TGCGCCAGCAGGGACGTAGCGGGAGGGATCTACAATGAGCAGTTCTTC. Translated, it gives CASRDVAGGIYNEQFF.

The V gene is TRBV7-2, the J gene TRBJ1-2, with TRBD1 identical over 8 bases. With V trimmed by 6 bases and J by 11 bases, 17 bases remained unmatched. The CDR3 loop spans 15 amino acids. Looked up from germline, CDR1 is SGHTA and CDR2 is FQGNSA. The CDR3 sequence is CASRVDPGQERSYTF. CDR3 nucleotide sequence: TGTGCCAGCAGGGTAGATCCGGGACAGGAAAGGTCGTACACCTTC.

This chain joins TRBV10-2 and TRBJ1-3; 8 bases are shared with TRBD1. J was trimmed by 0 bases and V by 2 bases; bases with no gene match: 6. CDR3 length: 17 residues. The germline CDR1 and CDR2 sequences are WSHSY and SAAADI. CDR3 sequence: CASSEGRGQVSGNTIYF. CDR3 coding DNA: TGCGCCAGCAGTGAGGGAAGGGGACAGGTCTCTGGAAACACCATATATTTT.

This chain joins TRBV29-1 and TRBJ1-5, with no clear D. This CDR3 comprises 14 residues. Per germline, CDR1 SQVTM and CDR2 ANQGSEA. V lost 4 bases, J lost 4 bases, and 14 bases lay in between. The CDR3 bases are TGCAGCGTTGCAGGAACAGACGTTAATCAGCCCCAGCATTTT. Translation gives CSVAGTDVNQPQHF.

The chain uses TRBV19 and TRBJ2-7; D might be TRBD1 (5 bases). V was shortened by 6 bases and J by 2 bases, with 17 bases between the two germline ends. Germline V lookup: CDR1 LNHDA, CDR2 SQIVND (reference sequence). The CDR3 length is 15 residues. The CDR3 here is CASSEVQGAAYEQYF. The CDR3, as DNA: TGTGCCAGTAGCGAGGTGCAAGGGGCGGCCTACGAGCAGTACTTC.

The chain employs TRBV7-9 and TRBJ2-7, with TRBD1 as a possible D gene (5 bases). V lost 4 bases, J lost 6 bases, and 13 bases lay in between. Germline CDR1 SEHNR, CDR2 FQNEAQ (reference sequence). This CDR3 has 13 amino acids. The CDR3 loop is CASSSQGEGEQYF. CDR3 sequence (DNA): TGTGCCAGCAGCTCGCAAGGGGAAGGCGAGCAGTACTTC.

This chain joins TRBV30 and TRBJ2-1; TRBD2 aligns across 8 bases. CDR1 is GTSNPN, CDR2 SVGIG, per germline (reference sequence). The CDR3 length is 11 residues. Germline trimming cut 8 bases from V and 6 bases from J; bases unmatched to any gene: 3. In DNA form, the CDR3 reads TGTGCCATTAGCGGGATCAATGAGCAGTTCTTC. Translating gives CAISGINEQFF. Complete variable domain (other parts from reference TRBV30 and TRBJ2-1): SQTIHQWPATLVQPVGSPLSLECTVEGTSNPNLYWYRQAAGRGLQLLFYSVGIGQISSEVPQNLSASRPQDRQFILSSKKLLLSDSGFYLCAISGINEQFFGPGTRLTVL.

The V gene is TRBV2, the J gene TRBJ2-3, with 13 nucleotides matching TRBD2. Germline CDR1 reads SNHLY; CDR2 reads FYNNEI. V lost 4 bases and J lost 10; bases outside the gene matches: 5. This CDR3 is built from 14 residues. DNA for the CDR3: TGTGCCAGCAGTGGACTAGCGGGGGGAGAGGCGCAGTATTTT. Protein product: CASSGLAGGEAQYF.

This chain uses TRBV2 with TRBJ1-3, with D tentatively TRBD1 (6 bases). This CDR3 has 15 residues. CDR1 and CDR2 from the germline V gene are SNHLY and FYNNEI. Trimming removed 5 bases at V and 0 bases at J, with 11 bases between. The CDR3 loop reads CASSQDRRSGNTIYF. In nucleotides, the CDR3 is TGTGCCAGCAGTCAGGACAGACGCTCTGGAAACACCATATATTTT.

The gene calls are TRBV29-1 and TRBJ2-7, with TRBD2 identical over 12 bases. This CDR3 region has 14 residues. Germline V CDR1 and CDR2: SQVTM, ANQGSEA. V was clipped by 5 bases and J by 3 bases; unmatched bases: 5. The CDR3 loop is CSVRLAGESYEQYF. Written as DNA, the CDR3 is TGCAGCGTTCGACTAGCGGGGGAGAGCTACGAGCAGTACTTC.

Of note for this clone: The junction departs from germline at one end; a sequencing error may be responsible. Here the CDR3 DNA reads TGTGCCAGCACTAGAACTTCAGGATCCAGGGCACCTTTT. Protein product: CASTRTSGSRAPF. The chain employs TRBV7-2 and TRBJ1-1; D is possibly TRBD1 (5 bases). The length of the CDR3 is 13 residues. The germline V gene has CDR1 SGHTA and CDR2 FQGNSA. The full variable domain, in which reference TRBV7-2 and TRBJ1-1 provide the parts outside the CDR3, is GAGVSQSPSNKVTEKGKDVELRCDPISGHTALYWYRQSLGQGLEFLIYFQGNSAPDKSGLPSDRFSAERTGGSVSTLTIQRTQQEDSAVYLCASTRTSGSRAPFGQGTRLTVV.

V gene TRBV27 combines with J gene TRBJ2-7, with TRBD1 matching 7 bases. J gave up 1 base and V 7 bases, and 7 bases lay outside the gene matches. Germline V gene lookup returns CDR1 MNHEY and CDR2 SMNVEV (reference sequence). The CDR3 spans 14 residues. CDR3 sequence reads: CASNTRQGSYEQYF. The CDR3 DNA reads TGTGCCAGCAATACGAGACAGGGTTCCTACGAGCAGTACTTC.

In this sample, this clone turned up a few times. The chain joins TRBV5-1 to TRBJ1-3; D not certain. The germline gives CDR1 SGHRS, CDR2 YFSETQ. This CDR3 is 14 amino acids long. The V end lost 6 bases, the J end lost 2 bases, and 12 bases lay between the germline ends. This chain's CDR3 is CASTPTDPGNTIYF. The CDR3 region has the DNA TGCGCCAGCACCCCTACAGACCCTGGAAACACCATATATTTT.

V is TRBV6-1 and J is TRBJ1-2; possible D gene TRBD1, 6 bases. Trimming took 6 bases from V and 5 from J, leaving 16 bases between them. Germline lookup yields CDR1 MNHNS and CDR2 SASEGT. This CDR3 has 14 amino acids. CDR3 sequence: CASRNTRTGYGYTF. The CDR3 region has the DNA TGTGCCAGCAGGAACACCCGTACAGGGTATGGCTACACCTTC.

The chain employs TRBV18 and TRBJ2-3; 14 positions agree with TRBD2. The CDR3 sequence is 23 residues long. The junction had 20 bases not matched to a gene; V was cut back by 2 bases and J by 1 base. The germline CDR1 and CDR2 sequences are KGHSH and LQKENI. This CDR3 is CASSPFIRGTGTSGGQRTDTQYF. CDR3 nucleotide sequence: TGTGCCAGCTCACCATTTATCAGGGGGACCGGGACTAGCGGGGGCCAACGCACAGATACGCAGTATTTT.

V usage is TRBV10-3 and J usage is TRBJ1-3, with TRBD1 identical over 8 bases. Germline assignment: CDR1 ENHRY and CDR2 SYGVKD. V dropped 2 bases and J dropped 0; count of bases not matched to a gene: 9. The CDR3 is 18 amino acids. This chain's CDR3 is CAISEVRDRWFSGNTIYF. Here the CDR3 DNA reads TGTGCCATCAGTGAGGTTCGGGACAGGTGGTTCTCTGGAAACACCATATATTTT.

CDR3 protein: CASGGMNNSPLHF. Written as DNA, the CDR3 is TGTGCCAGCGGAGGCATGAACAATTCACCCCTCCACTTT. This rearrangement joins TRBV18 to TRBJ1-6; D unclear. There are 13 residues in the CDR3. The V gene lost 8 bases and the J gene lost 7 bases, with 12 bases spanning the gap. CDR1 is KGHSH, CDR2 LQKENI, per germline.

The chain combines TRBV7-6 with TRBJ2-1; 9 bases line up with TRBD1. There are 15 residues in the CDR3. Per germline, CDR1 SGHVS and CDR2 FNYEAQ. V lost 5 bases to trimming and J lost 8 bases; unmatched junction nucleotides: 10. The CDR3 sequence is CASSLIKTGGHEQFF. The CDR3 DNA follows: TGTGCCAGCAGCCTTATTAAGACAGGGGGTCATGAGCAGTTCTTC.

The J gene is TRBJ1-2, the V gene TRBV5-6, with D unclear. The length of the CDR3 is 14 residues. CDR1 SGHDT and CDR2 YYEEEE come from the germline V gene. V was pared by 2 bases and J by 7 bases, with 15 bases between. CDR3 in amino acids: CASSFGRKNGGYTF. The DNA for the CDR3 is TGTGCCAGCAGCTTTGGGCGAAAGAATGGTGGCTACACCTTC.

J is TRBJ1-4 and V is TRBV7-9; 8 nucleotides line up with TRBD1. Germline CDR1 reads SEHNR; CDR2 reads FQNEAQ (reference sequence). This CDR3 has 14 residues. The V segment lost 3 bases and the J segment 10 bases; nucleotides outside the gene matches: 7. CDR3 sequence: CASSFGTGLGKLFF. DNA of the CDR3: TGTGCCAGCAGCTTTGGGACAGGACTGGGAAAACTGTTTTTT. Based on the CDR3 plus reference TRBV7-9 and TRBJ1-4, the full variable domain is DTGVSQNPRHKITKRGQNVTFRCDPISEHNRLYWYRQTLGQGPEFLTYFQNEAQLEKSRLLSDRFSAERPKGSFSTLEIQRTEQGDSAMYLCASSFGTGLGKLFFGSGTQLSVL.

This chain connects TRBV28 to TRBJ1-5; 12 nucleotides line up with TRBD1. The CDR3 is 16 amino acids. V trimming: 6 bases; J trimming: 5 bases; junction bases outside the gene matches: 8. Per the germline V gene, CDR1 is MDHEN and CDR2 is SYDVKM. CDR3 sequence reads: CASRYPGQGADQPQHF. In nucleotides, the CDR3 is TGTGCCAGCAGATATCCGGGACAGGGGGCAGATCAGCCCCAGCATTTT.

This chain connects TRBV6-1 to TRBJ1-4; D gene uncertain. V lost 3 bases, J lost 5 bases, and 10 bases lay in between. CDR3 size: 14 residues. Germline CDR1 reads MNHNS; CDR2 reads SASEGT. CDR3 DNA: TGTGCCAGCAGTGATCGGAGGGCGAATGAAAAACTGTTTTTT. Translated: CASSDRRANEKLFF.

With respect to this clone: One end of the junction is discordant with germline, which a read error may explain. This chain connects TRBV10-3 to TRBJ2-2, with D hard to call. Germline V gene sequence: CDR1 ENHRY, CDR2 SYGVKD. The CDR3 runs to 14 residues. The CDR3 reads CAISSAANTGELFF. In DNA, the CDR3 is TGTGCCATCAGTTCCGCAGCGAATACCGGGGAGCTGTTTTTT.